The 5 T cell receptor beta chains in this list originate from one sample, sequenced in a study of cytomegalovirus exposure and HLA in healthy donors. PCR employed 60 Vbeta and 13 Jbeta primers. TCRdb keeps only in-frame clones here, not all; method: immunoSEQ multiplex PCR. Reported are about 84,000 clones; the ten largest clones contain 0.58%. Sequencing input: PBMCs. The origin of the receptors is a man over 45 in good health and CMV-seronegative.

This chain connects TRBV7-9 to TRBJ1-6; D is possibly TRBD1 (6 bases). The CDR3 covers 14 residues. Germline CDR1 SEHNR, CDR2 FQNEAQ (reference sequence). With 3 bases removed from V and 7 bases from J, the gap between germline ends came to 10 bases. The CDR3 spells CASSFGQRNSPLHF. The CDR3 nucleotides read TGTGCCAGCAGCTTCGGACAGAGAAATTCACCCCTCCACTTT.

The V and J genes are TRBV28 and TRBJ1-2; TRBD1 aligns across 8 bases. The junction had 7 bases not matched to a gene; V was cut back by 6 bases and J by 4 bases. Germline CDR1 is MDHEN and CDR2 is SYDVKM. The CDR3 runs 14 residues. Here the CDR3 reads CASSTGQAFYGYTF. CDR3 bases: TGTGCCAGCAGCACGGGACAGGCATTCTATGGCTACACCTTC.

The rearrangement uses TRBV27 and TRBJ2-3; D is uncertain. Trimming took off 0 bases at V and 0 bases at J, with 4 bases between the two ends. CDR3 length equals 14 residues. CDR1 is MNHEY and CDR2 is SMNVEV in the germline V gene (reference sequence). CDR3 nucleotides: TGTGCCAGCAGTTTATCGGCCAGCACAGATACGCAGTATTTT. Translating gives CASSLSASTDTQYF.

The chain carries TRBV28 and TRBJ2-7; perhaps TRBD2 as D (5 bases). The CDR3 loop spans 13 amino acids. Germline V gives CDR1 MDHEN, CDR2 SYDVKM. The V end lost 8 bases, the J end lost 2 bases, and 13 bases lay between the germline ends. For the CDR3, the DNA is TGTGCCAGCCAGCTAGCTAGTACCTACGAGCAGTACTTC. This encodes CASQLASTYEQYF.

The chain is built from TRBV6-6 and TRBJ2-7; 9 bases map to TRBD1. Germline V gives CDR1 MNHNY, CDR2 SVGAGI (reference sequence). The CDR3 contains 14 residues. Losses at the gene ends were 6 bases for V and 1 base for J; bases not matched to a gene: 4. The chain's CDR3 is CASSRQGESYEQYF. The CDR3, as DNA: TGTGCCAGCAGCCGACAGGGGGAGTCCTACGAGCAGTACTTC.